This TCR beta chain was found in a study of ipilimumab plus nivolumab after autologous stem cell transplantation. In the study overall: The myeloma group: high-risk transplant-naive, or relapse within 3 years after first autologous transplant.

From germline, CDR1 is GTSNPN and CDR2 SVGIG (reference sequence). Trimming removed 8 bases at V and 0 bases at J, with 11 bases between. The CDR3 contains 13 residues. Sequenced by immunoSEQ multiplex PCR; TCRdb stores in-frame clones only, minus some. The sample yields about 47,000 clones, 70% to 90% seen once. This material consisted of PBMCs, taken in a trial of ipilimumab plus nivolumab as post-transplant consolidation. The chain recombines TRBV30 with TRBJ2-1, with a weak D call TRBD1 (5 bases). The sequence came from a male donor with multiple myeloma. In nucleotides, the CDR3 is TGTGCCCTCAGACAGAGCTCCTACAATGAGCAGTTCTTC. Translated: CALRQSSYNEQFF.